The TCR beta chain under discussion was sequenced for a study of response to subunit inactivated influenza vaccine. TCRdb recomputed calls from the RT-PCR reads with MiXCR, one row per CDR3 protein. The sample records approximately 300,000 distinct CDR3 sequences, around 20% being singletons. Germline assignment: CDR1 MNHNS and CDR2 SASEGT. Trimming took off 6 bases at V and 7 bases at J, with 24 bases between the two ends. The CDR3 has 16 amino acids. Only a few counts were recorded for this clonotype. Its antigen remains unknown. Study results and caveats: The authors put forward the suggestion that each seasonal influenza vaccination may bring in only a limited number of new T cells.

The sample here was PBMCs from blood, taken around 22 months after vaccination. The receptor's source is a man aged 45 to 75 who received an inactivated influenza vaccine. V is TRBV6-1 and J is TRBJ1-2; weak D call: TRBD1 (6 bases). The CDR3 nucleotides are TGTGCCAGCAGACCCCCCAAGTCCGGGGGGCGGGGTGGCTACACCTTC. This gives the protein CASRPPKSGGRGGYTF.